What follows is one T cell receptor beta chain and its context. Six replicates per PBMC sample, mostly from roughly 500 ng of genomic DNA. Some clones are missing from TCRdb's copy, which holds only in-frame ones; the method was immunoSEQ multiplex PCR. The data hold more than 13,000 clones, with under 75% observed a single time. Time point described: after neoadjuvant nivolumab, at surgical resection. This record comes from a study of neoadjuvant anti-PD-1 for oral cavity cancer. The CDR3 runs to 13 residues. Trimming took off 0 bases at V and 5 bases at J, with 6 bases between the two ends. Germline values: CDR1 SGDLS, CDR2 YYNGEE.

Source: PBMCs, taken after nivolumab (anti-PD-1) treatment. V is TRBV9 and J is TRBJ1-5, with D perhaps TRBD1 (5 bases). This receptor was identified in a person between 40 and 79 years old with oral cavity squamous cell carcinoma. The CDR3 DNA sequence: TGTGCCAGCAGCGTAGCGGGGCATCAGCCCCAGCATTTT. As protein: CASSVAGHQPQHF.